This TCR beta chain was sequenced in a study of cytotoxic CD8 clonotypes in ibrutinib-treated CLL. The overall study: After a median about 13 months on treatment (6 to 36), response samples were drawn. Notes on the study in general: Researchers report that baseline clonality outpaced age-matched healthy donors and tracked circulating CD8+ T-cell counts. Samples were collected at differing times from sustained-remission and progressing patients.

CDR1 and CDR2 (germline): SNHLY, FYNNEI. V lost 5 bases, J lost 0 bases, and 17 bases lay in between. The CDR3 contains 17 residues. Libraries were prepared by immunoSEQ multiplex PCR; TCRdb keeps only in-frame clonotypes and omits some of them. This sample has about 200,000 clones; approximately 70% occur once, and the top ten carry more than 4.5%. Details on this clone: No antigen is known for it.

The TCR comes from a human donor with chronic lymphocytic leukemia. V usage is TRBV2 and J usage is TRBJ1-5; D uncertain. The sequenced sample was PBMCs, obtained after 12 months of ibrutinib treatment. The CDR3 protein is CASSTQPGRDSNQPQHF. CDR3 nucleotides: TGTGCCAGCAGTACACAACCAGGACGGGATAGCAATCAGCCCCAGCATTTT.